The 5 T cell receptor beta chains presented below share a single source sample, sequenced in a study of T-cell reconstitution after alpha-beta-depleted transplantation in children. Construction of the TCRbeta library involved unique molecular identifiers. TCRdb processed the PCR reads anew with MiXCR; each CDR3 protein has one entry. The table records just under 350,000 distinct CDR3 sequences, around 15% of them present only once. The sample in question was PBMCs, mostly from graft donor cells, obtained 360 days after TCRalphabeta/CD19-depleted stem cell transplant. These TCRs come from a male patient between 2 and 10 years old who had a stem cell transplant for acute lymphoblastic leukemia, so the T cells may come from the graft donor.

This clonotype came up a few times. The chain links TRBV29-1 to TRBJ2-7; perhaps TRBD2 as D (6 bases). Germline CDR1 and CDR2: SQVTM and ANQGSEA. The CDR3 contains 14 residues. Trimming removed 3 bases from V and 1 base from J, with 13 bases in between. The DNA of the CDR3 is TGCAGCGTTGACGATCCGGGGGATTCCTACGAGCAGTACTTC. Translating it yields CSVDDPGDSYEQYF.

This clonotype was counted only a few times. This sequence joins TRBV12-3 or TRBV12-4 and TRBJ2-1, with 13 bases aligning to TRBD2. The CDR3 extends over 14 amino acids. Trimming cost V 5 bases and J 8 bases; bases outside gene matches: 3. Here the CDR3 DNA reads TGTGCCAGCAGTCCGGGACTAGCGGGACATGAGCAGTTCTTC. Residues: CASSPGLAGHEQFF.

The chain joins TRBV4-1 to TRBJ2-7; TRBD2 matches 9 bases. Trimming took 3 bases from V and 2 from J; bases not matched to a gene: 11. The CDR3 extends over 17 amino acids. Per the germline V gene, CDR1 is MGHRA and CDR2 is YSYEKL. The CDR3 loop reads CASSQPKREAPPYEQYF. As DNA, the CDR3 is TGCGCCAGCAGCCAGCCAAAGCGGGAGGCTCCTCCCTACGAGCAGTACTTC.

CDR3 sequence reads: CSVEGPGFETQYF. CDR3 coding DNA: TGCAGCGTTGAAGGTCCGGGGTTCGAGACCCAGTACTTC. The chain employs TRBV29-1 and TRBJ2-5; D possibly corresponds to TRBD2 (5 bases). Trimming stripped 1 base from V and 5 bases from J, with 11 bases between. The CDR3 loop spans 13 amino acids. The germline gives CDR1 SQVTM, CDR2 ANQGSEA.

The sample holds many counts of this clonotype. CDR3 sequence reads: CSASNRNTDTQYF. The CDR3 DNA follows: TGCAGTGCTAGCAACAGGAACACAGATACGCAGTATTTT. The chain joins TRBV20-1 to TRBJ2-3, with D tentatively TRBD1 (5 bases). The germline CDR1 and CDR2 sequences are DFQATT and SNEGSKA (reference sequence). The CDR3 is made up of 13 amino acids. V gave up 3 bases and J gave up 2 bases, with 9 bases separating them.